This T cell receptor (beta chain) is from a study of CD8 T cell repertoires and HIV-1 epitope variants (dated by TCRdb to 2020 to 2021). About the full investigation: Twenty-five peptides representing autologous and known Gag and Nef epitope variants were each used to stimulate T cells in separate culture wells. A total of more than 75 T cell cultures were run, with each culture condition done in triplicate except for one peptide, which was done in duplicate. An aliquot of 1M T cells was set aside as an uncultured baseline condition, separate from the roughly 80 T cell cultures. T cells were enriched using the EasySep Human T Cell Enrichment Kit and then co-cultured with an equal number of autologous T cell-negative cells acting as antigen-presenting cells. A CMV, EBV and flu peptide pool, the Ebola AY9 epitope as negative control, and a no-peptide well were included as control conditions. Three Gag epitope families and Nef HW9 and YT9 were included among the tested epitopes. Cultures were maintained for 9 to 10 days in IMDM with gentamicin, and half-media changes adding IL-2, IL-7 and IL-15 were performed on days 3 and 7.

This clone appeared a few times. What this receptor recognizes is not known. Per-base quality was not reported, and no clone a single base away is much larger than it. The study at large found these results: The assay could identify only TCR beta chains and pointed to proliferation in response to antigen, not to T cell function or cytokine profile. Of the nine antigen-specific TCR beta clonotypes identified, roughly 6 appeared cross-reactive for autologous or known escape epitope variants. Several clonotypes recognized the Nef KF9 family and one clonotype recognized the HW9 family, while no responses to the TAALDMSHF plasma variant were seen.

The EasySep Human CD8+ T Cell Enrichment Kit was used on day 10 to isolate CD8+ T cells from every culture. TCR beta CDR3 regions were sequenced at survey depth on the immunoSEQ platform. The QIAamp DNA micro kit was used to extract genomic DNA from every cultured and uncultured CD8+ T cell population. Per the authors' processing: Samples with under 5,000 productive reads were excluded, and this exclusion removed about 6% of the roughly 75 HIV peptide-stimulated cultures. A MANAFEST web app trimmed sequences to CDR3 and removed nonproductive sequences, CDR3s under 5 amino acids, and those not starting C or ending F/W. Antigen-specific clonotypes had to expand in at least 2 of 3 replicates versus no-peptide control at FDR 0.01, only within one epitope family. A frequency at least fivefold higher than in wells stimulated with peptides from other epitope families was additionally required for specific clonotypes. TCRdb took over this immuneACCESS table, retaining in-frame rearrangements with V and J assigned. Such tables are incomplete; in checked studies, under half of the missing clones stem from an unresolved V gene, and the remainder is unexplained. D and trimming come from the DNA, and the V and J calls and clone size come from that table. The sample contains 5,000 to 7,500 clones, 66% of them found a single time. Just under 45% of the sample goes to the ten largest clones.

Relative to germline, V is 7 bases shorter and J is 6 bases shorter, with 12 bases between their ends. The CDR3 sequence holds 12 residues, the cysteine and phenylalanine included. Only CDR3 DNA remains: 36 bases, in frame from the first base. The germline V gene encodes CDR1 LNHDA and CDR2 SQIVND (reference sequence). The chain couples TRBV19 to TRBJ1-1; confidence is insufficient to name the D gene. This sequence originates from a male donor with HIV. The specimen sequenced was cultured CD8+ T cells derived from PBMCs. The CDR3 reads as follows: CASTRGWPEAFF. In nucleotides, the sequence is TGTGCCAGTACCCGCGGCTGGCCTGAAGCTTTCTTT.